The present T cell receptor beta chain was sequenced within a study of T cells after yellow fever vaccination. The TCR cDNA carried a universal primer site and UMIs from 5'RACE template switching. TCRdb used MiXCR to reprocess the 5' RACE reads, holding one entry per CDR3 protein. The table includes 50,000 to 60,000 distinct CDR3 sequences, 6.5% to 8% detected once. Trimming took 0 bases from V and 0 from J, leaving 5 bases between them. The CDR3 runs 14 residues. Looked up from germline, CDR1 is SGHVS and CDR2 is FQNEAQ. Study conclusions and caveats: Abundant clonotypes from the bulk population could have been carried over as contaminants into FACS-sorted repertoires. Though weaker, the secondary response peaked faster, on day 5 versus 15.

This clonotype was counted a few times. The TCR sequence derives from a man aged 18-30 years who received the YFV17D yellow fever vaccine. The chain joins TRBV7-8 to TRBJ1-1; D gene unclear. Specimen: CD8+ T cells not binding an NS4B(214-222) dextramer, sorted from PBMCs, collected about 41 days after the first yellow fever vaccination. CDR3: CASSLARVNTEAFF. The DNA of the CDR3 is TGTGCCAGCAGCTTAGCGCGGGTGAACACTGAAGCTTTCTTT.